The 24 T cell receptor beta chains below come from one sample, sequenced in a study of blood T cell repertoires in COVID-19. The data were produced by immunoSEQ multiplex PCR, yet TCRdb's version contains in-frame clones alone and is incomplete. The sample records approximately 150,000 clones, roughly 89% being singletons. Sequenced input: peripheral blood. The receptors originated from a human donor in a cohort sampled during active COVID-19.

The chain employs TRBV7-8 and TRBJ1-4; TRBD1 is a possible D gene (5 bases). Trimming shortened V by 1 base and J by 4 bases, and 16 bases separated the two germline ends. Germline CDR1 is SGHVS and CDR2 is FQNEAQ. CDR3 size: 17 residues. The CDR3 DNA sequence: TGTGCCAGCAGCTTAGGATTTCAGGGCGAACTTAATGAAAAACTGTTTTTT. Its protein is CASSLGFQGELNEKLFF.

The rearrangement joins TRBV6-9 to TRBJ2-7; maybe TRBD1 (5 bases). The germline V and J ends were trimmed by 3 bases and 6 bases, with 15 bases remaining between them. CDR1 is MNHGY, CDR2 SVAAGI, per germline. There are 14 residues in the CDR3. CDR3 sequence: CASSYQGRAGEQYF. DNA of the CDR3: TGTGCCAGCAGTTACCAGGGAAGGGCCGGCGAGCAGTACTTC.

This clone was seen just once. Here the CDR3 reads CASRDTGDHEQYF. For the CDR3, the DNA is TGTGCCAGCAGAGACACAGGGGACCACGAGCAGTACTTC. This chain links TRBV27 with TRBJ2-7; 7 bases align to TRBD1. Germline V gene sequence: CDR1 MNHEY, CDR2 SMNVEV (reference sequence). The CDR3 length is 13 residues. The junction had 7 bases not matched to a gene; V was cut back by 6 bases and J by 5 bases.

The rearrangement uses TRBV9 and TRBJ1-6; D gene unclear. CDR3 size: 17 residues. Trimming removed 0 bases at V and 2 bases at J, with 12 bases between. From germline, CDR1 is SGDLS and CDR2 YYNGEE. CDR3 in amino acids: CASSVGEQLAYNSPLHF. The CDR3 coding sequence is TGTGCCAGCAGCGTAGGAGAACAGTTAGCCTATAATTCACCCCTCCACTTT.

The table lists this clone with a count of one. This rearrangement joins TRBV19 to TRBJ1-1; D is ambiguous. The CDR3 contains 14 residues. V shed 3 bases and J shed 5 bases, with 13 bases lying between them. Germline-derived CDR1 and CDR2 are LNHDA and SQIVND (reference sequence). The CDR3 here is CASSIGPGGTEAFF. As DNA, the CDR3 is TGTGCCAGTAGTATCGGACCAGGAGGGACTGAAGCTTTCTTT. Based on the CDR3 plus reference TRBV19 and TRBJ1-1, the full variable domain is DGGITQSPKYLFRKEGQNVTLSCEQNLNHDAMYWYRQDPGQGLRLIYYSQIVNDFQKGDIAEGYSVSREKKESFPLTVTSAQKNPTAFYLCASSIGPGGTEAFFGQGTRLTVV.

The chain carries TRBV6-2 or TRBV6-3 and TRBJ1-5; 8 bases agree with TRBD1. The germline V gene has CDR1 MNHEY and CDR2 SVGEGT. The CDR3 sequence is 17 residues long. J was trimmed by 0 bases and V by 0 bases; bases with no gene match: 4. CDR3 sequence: CASSYSTGATSNQPQHF. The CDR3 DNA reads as TGTGCCAGCAGTTACTCGACAGGGGCAACTAGCAATCAGCCCCAGCATTTT.

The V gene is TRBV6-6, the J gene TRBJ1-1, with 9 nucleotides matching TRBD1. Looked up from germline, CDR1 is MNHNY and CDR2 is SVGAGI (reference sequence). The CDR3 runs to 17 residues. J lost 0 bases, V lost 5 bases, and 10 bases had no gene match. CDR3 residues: CASSLDWTGALNTEAFF. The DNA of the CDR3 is TGTGCCAGCAGTCTGGATTGGACAGGGGCCTTGAACACTGAAGCTTTCTTT.

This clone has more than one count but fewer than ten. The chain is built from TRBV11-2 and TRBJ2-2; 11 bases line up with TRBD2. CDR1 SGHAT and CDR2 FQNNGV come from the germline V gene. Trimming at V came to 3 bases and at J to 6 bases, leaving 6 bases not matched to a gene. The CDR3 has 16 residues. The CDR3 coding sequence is TGTGCCAGCAGCTTTTTACTAGCGGGAGATGCCGGGGAGCTGTTTTTT. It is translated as CASSFLLAGDAGELFF. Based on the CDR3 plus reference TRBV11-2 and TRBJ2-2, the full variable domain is EAGVAQSPRYKIIEKRQSVAFWCNPISGHATLYWYQQILGQGPKLLIQFQNNGVVDDSQLPKDRFSAERLKGVDSTLKIQPAKLEDSAVYLCASSFLLAGDAGELFFGEGSRLTVL.

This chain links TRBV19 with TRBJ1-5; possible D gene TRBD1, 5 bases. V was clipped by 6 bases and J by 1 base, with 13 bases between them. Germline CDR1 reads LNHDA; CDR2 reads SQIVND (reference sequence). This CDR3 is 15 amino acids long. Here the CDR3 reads CASRPQGLSNQPQHF. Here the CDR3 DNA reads TGTGCCAGTAGACCCCAGGGTTTAAGCAATCAGCCCCAGCATTTT.

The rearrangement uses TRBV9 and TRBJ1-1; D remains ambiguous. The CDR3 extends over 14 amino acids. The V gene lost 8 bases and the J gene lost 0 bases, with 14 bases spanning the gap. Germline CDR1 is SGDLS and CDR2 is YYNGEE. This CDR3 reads CASAPGGMNTEAFF. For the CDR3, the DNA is TGTGCCAGTGCCCCAGGAGGTATGAACACTGAAGCTTTCTTT.

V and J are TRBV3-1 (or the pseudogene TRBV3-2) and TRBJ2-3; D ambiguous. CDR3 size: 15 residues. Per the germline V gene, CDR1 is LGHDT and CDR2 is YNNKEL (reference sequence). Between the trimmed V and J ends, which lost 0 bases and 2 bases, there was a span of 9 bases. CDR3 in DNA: TGTGCCAGCAGCCAAGACTGGCAGTACACAGATACGCAGTATTTT. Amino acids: CASSQDWQYTDTQYF.

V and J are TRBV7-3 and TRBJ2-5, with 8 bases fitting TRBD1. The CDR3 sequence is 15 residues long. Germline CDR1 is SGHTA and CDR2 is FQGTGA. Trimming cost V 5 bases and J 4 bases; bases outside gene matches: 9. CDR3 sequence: CASSPGRTGRETQYF. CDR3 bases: TGTGCCAGCAGCCCAGGCCGGACAGGGAGAGAGACCCAGTACTTC.

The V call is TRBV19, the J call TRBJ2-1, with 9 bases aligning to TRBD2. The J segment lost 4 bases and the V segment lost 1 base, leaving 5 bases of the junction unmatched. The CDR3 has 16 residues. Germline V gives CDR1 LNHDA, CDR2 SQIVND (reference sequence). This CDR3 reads CASSIGPAGGYNEQFF. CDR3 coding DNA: TGTGCCAGTAGTATAGGTCCAGCGGGGGGATACAATGAGCAGTTCTTC.

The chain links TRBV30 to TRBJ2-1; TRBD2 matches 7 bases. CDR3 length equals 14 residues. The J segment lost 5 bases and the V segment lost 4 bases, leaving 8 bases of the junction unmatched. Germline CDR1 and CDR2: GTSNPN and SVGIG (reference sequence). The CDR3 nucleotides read TGTGCCTGGATGGGTCTAGCGGAGGACAATGAGCAGTTCTTC. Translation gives CAWMGLAEDNEQFF.

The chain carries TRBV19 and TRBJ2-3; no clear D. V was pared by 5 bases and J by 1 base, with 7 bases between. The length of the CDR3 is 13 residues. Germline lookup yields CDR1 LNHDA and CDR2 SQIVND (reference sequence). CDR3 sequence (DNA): TGTGCCAGTAGTCTATCCGGCACAGATACGCAGTATTTT. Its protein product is CASSLSGTDTQYF. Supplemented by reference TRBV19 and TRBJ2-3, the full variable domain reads DGGITQSPKYLFRKEGQNVTLSCEQNLNHDAMYWYRQDPGQGLRLIYYSQIVNDFQKGDIAEGYSVSREKKESFPLTVTSAQKNPTAFYLCASSLSGTDTQYFGPGTRLTVL.

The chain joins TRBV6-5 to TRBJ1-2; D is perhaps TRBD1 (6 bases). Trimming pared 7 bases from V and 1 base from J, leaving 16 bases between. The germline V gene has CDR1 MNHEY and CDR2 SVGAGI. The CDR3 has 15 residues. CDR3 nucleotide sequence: TGTGCCAGCACCCTTAGACAGGCCGATAACTATGGCTACACCTTC. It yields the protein CASTLRQADNYGYTF.

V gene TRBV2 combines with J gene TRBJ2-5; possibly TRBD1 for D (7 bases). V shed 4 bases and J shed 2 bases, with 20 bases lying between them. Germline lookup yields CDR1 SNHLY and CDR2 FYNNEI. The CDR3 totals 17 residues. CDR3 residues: CASSALGGQVPQETQYF. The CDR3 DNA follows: TGTGCCAGCAGTGCATTGGGAGGACAGGTCCCTCAAGAGACCCAGTACTTC. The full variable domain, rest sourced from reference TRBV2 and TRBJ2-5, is EPEVTQTPSHQVTQMGQEVILRCVPISNHLYFYWYRQILGQKVEFLVSFYNNEISEKSEIFDDQFSVERPDGSNFTLKIRSTKLEDSAMYFCASSALGGQVPQETQYFGPGTRLLVL.

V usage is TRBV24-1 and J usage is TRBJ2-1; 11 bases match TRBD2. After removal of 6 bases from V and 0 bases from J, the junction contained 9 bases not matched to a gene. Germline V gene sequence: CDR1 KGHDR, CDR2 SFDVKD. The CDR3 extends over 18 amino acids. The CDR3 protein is CATSHAKGLAVSYNEQFF. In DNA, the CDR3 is TGTGCCACCAGTCATGCAAAGGGACTAGCGGTCTCCTACAATGAGCAGTTCTTC.

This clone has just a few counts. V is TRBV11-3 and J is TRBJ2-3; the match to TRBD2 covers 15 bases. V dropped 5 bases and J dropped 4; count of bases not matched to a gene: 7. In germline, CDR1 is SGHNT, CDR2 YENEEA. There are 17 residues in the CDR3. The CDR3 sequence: CASSVRTSGGVSDTQYF. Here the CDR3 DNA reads TGTGCCAGCAGCGTCCGGACTAGCGGGGGGGTCTCAGATACGCAGTATTTT.

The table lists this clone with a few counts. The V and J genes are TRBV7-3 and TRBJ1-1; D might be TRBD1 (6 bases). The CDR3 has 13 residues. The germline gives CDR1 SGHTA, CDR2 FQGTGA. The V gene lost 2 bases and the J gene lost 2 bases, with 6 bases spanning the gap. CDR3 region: CASSLGTNTEAFF. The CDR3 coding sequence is TGTGCCAGCAGCTTAGGGACAAACACTGAAGCTTTCTTT.

The CDR3 bases are TGCGCCAGCAGCTCGACAGGGGCGCAGGGAAACACCATATATTTT. Translating it yields CASSSTGAQGNTIYF. The chain recombines TRBV5-1 with TRBJ1-3, with 8 bases matching TRBD1. V dropped 3 bases and J dropped 4; count of bases not matched to a gene: 6. The CDR3 loop spans 15 amino acids. Germline CDR1 SGHRS, CDR2 YFSETQ. Drawing the rest from reference TRBV5-1 and TRBJ1-3, the complete variable domain is KAGVTQTPRYLIKTRGQQVTLSCSPISGHRSVSWYQQTPGQGLQFLFEYFSETQRNKGNFPGRFSGRQFSNSRSEMNVSTLELGDSALYLCASSSTGAQGNTIYFGEGSWLTVV.

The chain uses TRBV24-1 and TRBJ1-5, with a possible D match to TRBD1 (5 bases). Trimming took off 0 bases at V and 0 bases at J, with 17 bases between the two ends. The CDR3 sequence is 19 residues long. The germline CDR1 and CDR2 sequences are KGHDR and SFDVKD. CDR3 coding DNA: TGTGCCACCAGTGATTTGCGGCAGGGCAGCCCCTATAGCAATCAGCCCCAGCATTTT. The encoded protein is CATSDLRQGSPYSNQPQHF.

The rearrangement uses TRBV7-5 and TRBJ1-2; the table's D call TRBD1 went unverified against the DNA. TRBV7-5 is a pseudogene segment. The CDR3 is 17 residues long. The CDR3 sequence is CARSLEWDRGPPYGYTF. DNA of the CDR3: TGTGCCAGAAGCTTAGAATGGGACAGGGGACCTCCTTATGGCTACACCTTC.

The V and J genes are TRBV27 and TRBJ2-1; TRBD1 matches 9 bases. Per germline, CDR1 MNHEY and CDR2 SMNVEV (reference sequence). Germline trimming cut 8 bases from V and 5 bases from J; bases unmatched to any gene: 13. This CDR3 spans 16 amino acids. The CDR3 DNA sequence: TGTGCCAGCGCTGGTTTACGAGGGACAGGGCACAATGAGCAGTTCTTC. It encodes CASAGLRGTGHNEQFF.